The following is a T cell receptor beta chain sequence with its context. Germline V gives CDR1 LGHDT, CDR2 YNNKEL (reference sequence). The CDR3 spans 14 residues. Deletions cut 4 bases from V and 7 bases from J, with 16 bases between. The sample is drawn from a study of blood T cell repertoires in COVID-19. Study information: The origin of the acute and convalescent COVID-19 samples was the United States, Italy and Spain. T cells, B-cell-depleted T cells, or PBMCs supplied cDNA or gDNA.

Original processing notes: Nucleated cell counts were estimated from reference gene primer amplification. The method was immunoSEQ multiplex PCR; TCRdb's version includes in-frame clones alone and lacks a portion of them. The DNA gave D and trimming, while V, J and clone size come from that table. The profile shows fewer than 350,000 clones, 70% to 90% of them singletons. The clonotype originates from a woman aged 50 to 60 who had recovered from COVID-19. This sequence joins TRBV3-1 (or the pseudogene TRBV3-2) and TRBJ1-2; D is perhaps TRBD1 (6 bases). Sequencing was carried out using peripheral blood. The DNA for the CDR3 is TGTGCCAGCAGCCTCGGCGGGGGCAGGAGTGGCTACACCTTC. Protein sequence: CASSLGGGRSGYTF.